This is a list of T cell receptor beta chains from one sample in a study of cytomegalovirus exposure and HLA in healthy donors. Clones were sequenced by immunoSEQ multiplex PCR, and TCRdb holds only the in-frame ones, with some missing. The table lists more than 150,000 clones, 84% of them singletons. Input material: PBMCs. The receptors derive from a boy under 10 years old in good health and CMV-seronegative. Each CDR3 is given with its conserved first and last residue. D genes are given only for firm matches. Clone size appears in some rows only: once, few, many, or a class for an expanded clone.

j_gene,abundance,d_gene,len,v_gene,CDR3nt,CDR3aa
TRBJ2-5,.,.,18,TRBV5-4,TGTGCCAGCAGCCAGGATCTAGCGACAGTGGGGGAGAGGGAGACCCAGTACTTC,CASSQDLATVGERETQYF
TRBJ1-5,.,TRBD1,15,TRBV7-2,TGTGCCAGCAGTTTCACAGGGGATAGCAATCAGCCCCAGCATTTT,CASSFTGDSNQPQHF
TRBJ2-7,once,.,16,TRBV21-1,TGTGCCAGCAGCCTACCCCGGGTCTCAGGGTCGTACGAGCAGTACTTC,CASSLPRVSGSYEQYF
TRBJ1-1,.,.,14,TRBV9,TGTGCCAGCAGCGAGGGGGTCATGAACACTGAAGCTTTCTTT,CASSEGVMNTEAFF
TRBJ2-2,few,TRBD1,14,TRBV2,TGTGCCAGCCGGGACAGGGGTAACACCGGGGAGCTGTTTTTT,CASRDRGNTGELFF
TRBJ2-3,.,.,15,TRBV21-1,TGTGCCAGCAGGGCAGGGGGATCGGGCACAGATACGCAGTATTTT,CASRAGGSGTDTQYF
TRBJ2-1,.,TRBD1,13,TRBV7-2,TGTGCCAGCAGCTTTGACAGGGGCTATGAGCAGTTCTTC,CASSFDRGYEQFF
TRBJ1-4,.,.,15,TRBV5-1,TGCGCCAGCAGCTCAGACACTGCAACTAATGAAAAACTGTTTTTT,CASSSDTATNEKLFF
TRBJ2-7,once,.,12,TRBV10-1,TGCGCCAGCAGTACTTCTTCCTACGAGCAGTACTTC,CASSTSSYEQYF
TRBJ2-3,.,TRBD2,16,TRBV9,TGTGCCAGCAGCGTAGAGGGGACTAGCGGCACAGATACGCAGTATTTT,CASSVEGTSGTDTQYF
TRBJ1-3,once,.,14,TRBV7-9,TGTGCCAGCAGCCTAATCGAGCTGGGGGGAACCATATATTTT,CASSLIELGGTIYF
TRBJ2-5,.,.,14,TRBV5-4,TGTGCCAGCCGGAGAGGGAGTGGGAGAGAGACCCAGTACTTC,CASRRGSGRETQYF
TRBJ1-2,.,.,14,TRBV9,TGTGCCAGCAGTGATGACAGGTGGGGCTATGGCTACACCTTC,CASSDDRWGYGYTF
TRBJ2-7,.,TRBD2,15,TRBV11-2,TGTGCCAGCAGCTTAGTCCCTAGCGGGGTCTACGAGCAGTACTTC,CASSLVPSGVYEQYF
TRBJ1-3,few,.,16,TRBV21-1,TGTGCCAGCAGCACCCACAGGGGATCTTCTGGAAACACCATATATTTT,CASSTHRGSSGNTIYF
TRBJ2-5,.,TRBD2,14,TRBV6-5,TGTGCCAGCAGTTACGGGGTAGCGGGAGATGGGCAGTACTTC,CASSYGVAGDGQYF
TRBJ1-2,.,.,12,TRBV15,TGTGCCACCAGCCTACAGAACTATGGCTACACCTTC,CATSLQNYGYTF
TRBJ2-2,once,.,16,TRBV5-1,TGCGCCAGCAGCCCCCTTGGGCAGGGGGGCACCGGGGAGCTGTTTTTT,CASSPLGQGGTGELFF
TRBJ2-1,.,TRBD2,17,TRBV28,TGTGCCAGCAGTTTTTCGATTGGTCTTCTAGCGGGAGGTAGGCAGTTCTTC,CASSFSIGLLAGGRQFF
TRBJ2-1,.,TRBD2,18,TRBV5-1,TGCGCCAGCAGCTTGACCGGGACTAGCGGGTTCTCCTACAATGAGCAGTTCTTC,CASSLTGTSGFSYNEQFF
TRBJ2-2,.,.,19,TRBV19,TGTGCCAGTAGCTCCTCCGACTTCGGCCGGGGGGCGTTCACCGGGGAGCTGTTTTTT,CASSSSDFGRGAFTGELFF
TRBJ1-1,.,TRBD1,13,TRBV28,TGTGCCATTTTACCGGGACAGGGGACTGAAGCTTTCTTT,CAILPGQGTEAFF
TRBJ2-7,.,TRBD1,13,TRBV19,TGTGCCAGTAGTAAACAGGGGATCTACGAGCAGTACTTC,CASSKQGIYEQYF
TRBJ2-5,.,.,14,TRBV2,TGTGCCAGCAGTACTCGGGACAACCAAGAGACCCAGTACTTC,CASSTRDNQETQYF
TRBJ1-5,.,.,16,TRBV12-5,TGTGCTAGTGGTTTGGTACGGGGGAATAGCAATCAGCCCCAGCATTTT,CASGLVRGNSNQPQHF
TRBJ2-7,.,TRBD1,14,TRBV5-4,TGTGCCAGCAGCTTTGGACAGGGGTCCTACGAGCAGTACTTC,CASSFGQGSYEQYF
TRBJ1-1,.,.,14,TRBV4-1,TGCGCCAGCAGCACAGGTAGCATGAACACTGAAGCTTTCTTT,CASSTGSMNTEAFF
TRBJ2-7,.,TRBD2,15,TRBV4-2,TGTGCCAGCAGCCAAGCGGGGGGACCCTCCTACGAGCAGTACTTC,CASSQAGGPSYEQYF
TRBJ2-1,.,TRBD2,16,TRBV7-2,TGTGCCAGCAGCCCTCTCAAAGCGGGAGCTCCAAATGAGCAGTTCTTC,CASSPLKAGAPNEQFF
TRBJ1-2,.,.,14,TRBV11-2,TGTGCCAGCAGCTTAGGGAGAACTAACTATGGCTACACCTTC,CASSLGRTNYGYTF
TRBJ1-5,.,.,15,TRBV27,TGTGCCAGCAGTTTATCTGCCGTTAGCGGCCAGCCCCAGCATTTT,CASSLSAVSGQPQHF
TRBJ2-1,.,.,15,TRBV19,TGTGCCAGTAGCCCGAGGACAGTCCTCTACAATGAGCAGTTCTTC,CASSPRTVLYNEQFF
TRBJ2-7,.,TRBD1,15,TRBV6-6,TGTGCCAGCAGCCCATCTCGGACAGGGTCCTACGAGCAGTACTTC,CASSPSRTGSYEQYF
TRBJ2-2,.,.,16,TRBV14,TGTGCCAGCAGCGCATTTTTGTCGGGAGTGATCGGGGAGCTGTTTTTT,CASSAFLSGVIGELFF
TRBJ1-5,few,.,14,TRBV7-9,TGTGCCAGCAGCTCAAAGGGAGGAGATCAGCCCCAGCATTTT,CASSSKGGDQPQHF
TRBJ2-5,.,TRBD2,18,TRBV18,TGTGCCAGCTCACCGAGGACTAGCGGGAGGCAGGCATTAGAGACCCAGTACTTC,CASSPRTSGRQALETQYF
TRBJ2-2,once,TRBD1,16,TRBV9,TGTGCCAGCAGCGTCCCCCGGGACAGGGAGACCGGGGAGCTGTTTTTT,CASSVPRDRETGELFF
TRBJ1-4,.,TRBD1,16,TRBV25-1,TGTGCCAGCACAGGGACAGGGATCTCTGGTAATGAAAAACTGTTTTTT,CASTGTGISGNEKLFF
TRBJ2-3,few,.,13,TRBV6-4,TGTGCCAGCAGTGACTCGGAGTCGGATACGCAGTATTTT,CASSDSESDTQYF
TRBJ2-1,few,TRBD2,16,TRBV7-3,TGTGCCAGCAGCTTAATCGGGGGGAGCTCCTACAATGAGCAGTTCTTC,CASSLIGGSSYNEQFF
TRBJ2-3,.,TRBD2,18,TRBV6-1,TGTGCCAGCAGTGGAAGGTTCTTGGCGGGAGGGATCGCAGATACGCAGTATTTT,CASSGRFLAGGIADTQYF
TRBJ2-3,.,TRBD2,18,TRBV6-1,TGTGCCAGCAGTGAAGACGGGTCTAGCGGGACGAGCACAGATACGCAGTATTTT,CASSEDGSSGTSTDTQYF
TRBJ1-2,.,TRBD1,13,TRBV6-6,TGTGCCAGCAGTCCGGGACAGGTCTATGGCTACACCTTC,CASSPGQVYGYTF
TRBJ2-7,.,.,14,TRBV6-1,TGTGCCAGCAGTGAAGCGAGGCACTCCTACGAGCAGTACTTC,CASSEARHSYEQYF
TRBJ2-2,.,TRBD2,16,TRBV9,TGTGCCAGCAGCGATGGGGCGGGAGGGTTCTCCGGGGAGCTGTTTTTT,CASSDGAGGFSGELFF
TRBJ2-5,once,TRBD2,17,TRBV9,TGTGCCAGCAGCGTAGGGACTAGCGGGAGGCATGTGGAGACCCAGTACTTC,CASSVGTSGRHVETQYF
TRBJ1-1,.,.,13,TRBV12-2,TGTGCAAGTGTTCGCAGGGAGAACACTGAAGCTTTCTTT,CASVRRENTEAFF
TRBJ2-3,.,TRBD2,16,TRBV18,TGTGCCAGCTCACCTGGGTCGCGGGGGTTCCTGGCTACGCAGTATTTT,CASSPGSRGFLATQYF
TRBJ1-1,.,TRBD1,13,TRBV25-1,TGTGCCAGCAAGGGACAGGGCGAAACTGAAGCTTTCTTT,CASKGQGETEAFF
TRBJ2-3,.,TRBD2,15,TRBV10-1,TGCGCCAGCAGTTGGGAGGCGGGAGCACCAGATACGCAGTATTTT,CASSWEAGAPDTQYF
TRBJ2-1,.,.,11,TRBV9,TGTGCCAGCAGCACATACAATGAGCAGTTCTTC,CASSTYNEQFF
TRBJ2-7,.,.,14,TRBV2,TGTGCCTCGAACAGAGACCTCCGAGTCTACGAGCAGTACTTC,CASNRDLRVYEQYF
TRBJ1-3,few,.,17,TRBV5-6,TGTGCCAGCAGCTTGGCCCTTGGGGGCTTAGCTGGAAACACCATATATTTT,CASSLALGGLAGNTIYF
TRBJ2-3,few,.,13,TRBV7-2,TGTGCCAGCAGCTTTGAGGAGCTCGGTACGCAGTATTTT,CASSFEELGTQYF
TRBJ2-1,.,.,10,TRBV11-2,TGTGCCAGCAGCCGTGACAAGCAGTTCTTC,CASSRDKQFF
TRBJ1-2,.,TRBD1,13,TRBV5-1,TGCGCCAGCAGCCCTACAGGGGCGGATGGCTACACCTTC,CASSPTGADGYTF
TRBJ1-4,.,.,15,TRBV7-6,TGTGCCAGCAGCTTAACAGACATATTTGATGAAAAACTGTTTTTT,CASSLTDIFDEKLFF
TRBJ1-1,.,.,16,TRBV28,TGTGCCAGCAGTTTATCGCCGGAGAGTCCATTCTCTGAAGCTTTCTTT,CASSLSPESPFSEAFF
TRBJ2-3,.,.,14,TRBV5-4,TGTGCCAGCAGCTTGGAAATGGCGGGAGATACGCAGTATTTT,CASSLEMAGDTQYF